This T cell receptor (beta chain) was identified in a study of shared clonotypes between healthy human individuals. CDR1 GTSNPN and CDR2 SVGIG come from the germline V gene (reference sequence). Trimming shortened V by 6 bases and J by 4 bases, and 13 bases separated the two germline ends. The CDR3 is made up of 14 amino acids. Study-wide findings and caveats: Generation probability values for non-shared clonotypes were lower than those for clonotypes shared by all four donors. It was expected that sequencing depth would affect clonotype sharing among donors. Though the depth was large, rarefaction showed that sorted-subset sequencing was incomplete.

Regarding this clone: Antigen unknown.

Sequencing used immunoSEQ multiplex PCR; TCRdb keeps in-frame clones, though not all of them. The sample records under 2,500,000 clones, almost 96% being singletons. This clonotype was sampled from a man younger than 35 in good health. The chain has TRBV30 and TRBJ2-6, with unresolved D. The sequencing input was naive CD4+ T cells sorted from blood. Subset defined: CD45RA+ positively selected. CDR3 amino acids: CACPLRSGANVLTF. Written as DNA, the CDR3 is TGTGCCTGCCCCCTCAGGTCGGGGGCCAACGTCCTGACTTTC.